This record looks at one T cell receptor beta chain sequence and its context. Its target is unknown. The entry originates in a study of CD8+CD57+ T cells in acquired aplastic anemia. Across the whole study: On average, sorted CD4+ and CD8+ cells gave approximately 3.1 ug of DNA. Whole-study findings and limits: Patient and control CD8+ Simpson's diversity was not significantly different.

This CDR3 contains 16 residues. Unmatched junction bases numbered 10, after V lost 5 bases and J lost 4 bases. The germline gives CDR1 SGHTA, CDR2 FQGTGA. TCR beta VDJ and CDR3 profiles were obtained from a genomic DNA template. One entry per CDR3 protein results from TCRdb running MiXCR on the reads. The table records around 130,000 distinct CDR3 sequences, more than 40% of them present only once. This TCR was sampled from a human donor in good health, serving as a control. Sequenced sample: sorted CD4+, CD8+, or CD8+CD57+ T cells (not recorded which) from PBMCs. The chain links TRBV7-3 to TRBJ2-5; TRBD1 agrees at 10 bases. This chain's CDR3 is CASSLGQGGHRETQYF. The CDR3 bases are TGTGCCAGCAGCCTTGGACAGGGGGGGCACCGAGAGACCCAGTACTTC.